Listed below are T cell receptor beta chains from one sample, sequenced in a study of blood T cell repertoires in COVID-19. The method was immunoSEQ multiplex PCR; TCRdb's version includes in-frame clones alone and lacks a portion of them. The sample includes a few hundred thousand clones, less than 85% of them seen just once. The source material was peripheral blood. The receptors here all came from a young woman with acute or convalescent COVID-19. Each CDR3 is given without its conserved first and last residue.

V	J	CDR3
TRBV9	TRBJ1-2	ASSVTLGSERYT
TRBV19	TRBJ1-2	ASSIQGVDGYT
TRBV27	TRBJ1-2	ASSSGQGVFGYT
TRBV5-1	TRBJ1-4	ASSLSSTGGGRGEKLF
TRBV5-6	TRBJ1-1	ASTLLTGYTEAF
TRBV9	TRBJ1-2	ASSVGGENYGYT
TRBV18	TRBJ1-4	ASREGATNEKLF
TRBV2	TRBJ2-7	ASSELYEGGGY
TRBV2	TRBJ1-5	ASRGGEGFNQPQH
TRBV2	TRBJ2-7	ASSESWGTIYEGQY
TRBV4-2	TRBJ2-3	ASSQDSGGGGTDTQY
TRBV5-3	TRBJ1-4	ARRDGQGGKLF
TRBV19	TRBJ1-1	ASSISTGGGTEAF
TRBV2	TRBJ2-1	ASSEEGVPSDEQF
TRBV15	TRBJ1-4	ATRAEATNEKLF
TRBV6-6	TRBJ1-3	ASNAGASGNTIY